Shown below are 8 T cell receptor beta chains from a single sample sequenced in a study of shared clonotypes between healthy human individuals. Produced via immunoSEQ multiplex PCR; TCRdb's table is partial and in-frame only. The table has about 1.5 million clones, 95% to 97% seen once. Sample: naive CD4+ T cells sorted from blood. Regarding subset: CD45RA+ positively selected. These TCRs come from a man aged 30-40 years in good health.

This clone occurred once. V and J are TRBV29-1 and TRBJ2-2, with D possibly matching TRBD1 (6 bases). Trimming stripped 6 bases from V and 3 bases from J, with 14 bases between. In germline, CDR1 is SQVTM, CDR2 ANQGSEA. This CDR3 spans 14 amino acids. In DNA form, the CDR3 reads TGCAGCGTCGAGGGGGACCGGTACACCGGGGAGCTGTTTTTT. It yields the protein CSVEGDRYTGELFF.

The chain is built from TRBV11-2 and TRBJ1-1; D is ambiguous. The V gene's germline CDR1 is SGHAT and CDR2 FQNNGV. There are 14 residues in the CDR3. Trimming left V 3 bases short and J 1 base short, with 9 bases between. Written as DNA, the CDR3 is TGTGCCAGCAGCTTCTACAGCCGGAACACTGAAGCTTTCTTT. Its translation is CASSFYSRNTEAFF. The full variable domain, its missing parts supplied by reference TRBV11-2 and TRBJ1-1, is EAGVAQSPRYKIIEKRQSVAFWCNPISGHATLYWYQQILGQGPKLLIQFQNNGVVDDSQLPKDRFSAERLKGVDSTLKIQPAKLEDSAVYLCASSFYSRNTEAFFGQGTRLTVV.

A note on this clone: This specimen includes other DNA sequences encoding the same CDR3. The CDR3 here is CASSLAGGSSYEQYF. CDR3 coding DNA: TGTGCCAGCAGCTTAGCGGGAGGTAGCTCCTACGAGCAGTACTTC. V and J are TRBV7-6 and TRBJ2-7, with D possibly matching TRBD2 (6 bases). V lost 0 bases and J 0 bases, leaving 9 bases between the germline ends. The CDR3 length is 15 residues. CDR1 SGHVS and CDR2 FNYEAQ come from the germline V gene.

Comment on this clone: At one of its ends the junction is not consistent with the germline gene, which may arise from a read error. V is TRBV5-8 and J is TRBJ2-1, with 9 bases lining up with TRBD1. The CDR3 covers 13 residues. Germline V lookup: CDR1 SGHTS, CDR2 YDEGEE. The CDR3: CASSPPSGTGKLF. In nucleotides, the CDR3 is TGTGCCAGCAGCCCTCCCTCTGGGACAGGGAAACTCTTC.

The genes are TRBV12-5 and TRBJ1-1, with a tentative D call TRBD1 (5 bases). V was cut by 1 base and J by 4 bases, with 7 bases left in between. The CDR3 totals 13 residues. Germline CDR1 and CDR2: LGHNT and FRNRAP. CDR3 sequence: CASGLEDSTEAFF. The CDR3 nucleotides are TGTGCTAGTGGTTTGGAAGACAGCACTGAAGCTTTCTTT.

The chain has TRBV4-2 and TRBJ2-7; TRBD1 matches at 8 bases. In germline, CDR1 is LGHNA, CDR2 YNFKEQ. Trimming cost V 5 bases and J 5 bases; bases outside gene matches: 5. The CDR3 length is 13 residues. The CDR3 loop reads CASSSQGADEQYF. Written as DNA, the CDR3 is TGTGCCAGCAGCTCGCAGGGGGCGGACGAGCAGTACTTC.

This rearrangement joins TRBV7-9 to TRBJ2-3; 8 positions match TRBD2. V gave up 0 bases and J gave up 6 bases; unmatched junction bases: 11. This CDR3 is built from 17 residues. Germline CDR1 and CDR2: SEHNR and FQNEAQ (reference sequence). CDR3 sequence: CASSLAGLDPASDTQYF. DNA of the CDR3: TGTGCCAGCAGCTTAGCGGGACTAGATCCCGCCTCGGATACGCAGTATTTT. The complete variable domain, with remaining parts taken from reference TRBV7-9 and TRBJ2-3, reads DTGVSQNPRHKITKRGQNVTFRCDPISEHNRLYWYRQTLGQGPEFLTYFQNEAQLEKSRLLSDRFSAERPKGSFSTLEIQRTEQGDSAMYLCASSLAGLDPASDTQYFGPGTRLTVL.

CDR3 bases: TGTGCCAGCAGCTTATGGTGGACGTCCAATGAGCAGTTCTTC. Translated: CASSLWWTSNEQFF. This chain uses TRBV7-2 with TRBJ2-1; unclear D gene. The CDR3 is 14 amino acids. Germline CDR1 SGHTA, CDR2 FQGNSA. Trimming took off 2 bases at V and 6 bases at J, with 11 bases between the two ends.